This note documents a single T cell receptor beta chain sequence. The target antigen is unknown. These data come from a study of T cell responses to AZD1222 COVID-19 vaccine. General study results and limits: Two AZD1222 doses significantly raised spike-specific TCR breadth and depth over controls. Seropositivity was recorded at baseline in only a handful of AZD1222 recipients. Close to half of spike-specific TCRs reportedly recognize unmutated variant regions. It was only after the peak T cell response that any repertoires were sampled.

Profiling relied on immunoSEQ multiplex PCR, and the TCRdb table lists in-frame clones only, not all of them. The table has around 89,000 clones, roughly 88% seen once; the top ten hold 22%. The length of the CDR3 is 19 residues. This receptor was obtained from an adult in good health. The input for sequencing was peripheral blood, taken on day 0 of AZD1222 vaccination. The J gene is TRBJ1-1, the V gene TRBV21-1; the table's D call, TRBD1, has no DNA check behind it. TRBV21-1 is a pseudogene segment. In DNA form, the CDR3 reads TGTGCCAGCAGCAAAGGTACCCTTGGGACAGGGGGCCTGGGCACTGAAGCTTTCTTT. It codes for CASSKGTLGTGGLGTEAFF.